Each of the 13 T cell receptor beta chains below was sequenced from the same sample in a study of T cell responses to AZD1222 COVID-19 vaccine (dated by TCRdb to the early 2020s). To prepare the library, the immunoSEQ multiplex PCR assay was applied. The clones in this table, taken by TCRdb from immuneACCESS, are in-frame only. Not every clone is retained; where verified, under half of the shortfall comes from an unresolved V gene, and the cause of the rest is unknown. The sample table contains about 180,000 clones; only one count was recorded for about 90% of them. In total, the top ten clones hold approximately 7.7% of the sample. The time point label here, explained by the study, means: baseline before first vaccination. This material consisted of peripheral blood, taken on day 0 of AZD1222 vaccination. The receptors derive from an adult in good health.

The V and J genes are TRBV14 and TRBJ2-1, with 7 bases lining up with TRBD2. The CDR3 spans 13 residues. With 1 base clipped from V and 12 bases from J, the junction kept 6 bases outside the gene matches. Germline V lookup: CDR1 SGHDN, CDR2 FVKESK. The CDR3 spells CASSQGGGLGQFF. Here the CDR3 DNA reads TGTGCCAGCAGCCAAGGAGGCGGACTAGGGCAGTTCTTC.

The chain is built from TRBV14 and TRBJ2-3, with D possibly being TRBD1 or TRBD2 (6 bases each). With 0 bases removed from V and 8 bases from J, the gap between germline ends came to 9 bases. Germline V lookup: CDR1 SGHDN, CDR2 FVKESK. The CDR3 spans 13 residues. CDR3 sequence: CASSQERGLTQYF. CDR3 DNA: TGTGCCAGCAGCCAAGAACGGGGGCTTACGCAGTATTTT.

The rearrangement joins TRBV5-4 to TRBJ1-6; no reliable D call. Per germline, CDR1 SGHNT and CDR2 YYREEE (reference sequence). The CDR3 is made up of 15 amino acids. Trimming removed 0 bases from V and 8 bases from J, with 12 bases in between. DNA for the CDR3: TGTGCCAGCAGCTTGGTTGGACGGATGGATTCACCCCTCCACTTT. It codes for CASSLVGRMDSPLHF.

CDR3 sequence: CASSQGQINEKLFF. CDR3 DNA: TGTGCCAGCAGCCAAGGACAGATTAATGAAAAACTGTTTTTT. The V call is TRBV3-1 (or the pseudogene TRBV3-2), the J call TRBJ1-4; a possible D gene is TRBD1 (5 bases). The CDR3 has 14 residues. The ends were cut back, 1 base at V and 4 bases at J, with 7 bases in the middle. Looked up from germline, CDR1 is LGHDT and CDR2 is YNNKEL (reference sequence).

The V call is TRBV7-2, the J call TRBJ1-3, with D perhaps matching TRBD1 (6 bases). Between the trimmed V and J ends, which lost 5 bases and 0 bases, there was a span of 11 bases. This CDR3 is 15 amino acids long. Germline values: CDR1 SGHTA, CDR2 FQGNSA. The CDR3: CASSEDRRSGNTIYF. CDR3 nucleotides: TGTGCCAGCAGCGAAGACAGGCGCTCTGGAAACACCATATATTTT. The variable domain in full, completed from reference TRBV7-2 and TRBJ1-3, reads GAGVSQSPSNKVTEKGKDVELRCDPISGHTALYWYRQSLGQGLEFLIYFQGNSAPDKSGLPSDRFSAERTGGSVSTLTIQRTQQEDSAVYLCASSEDRRSGNTIYFGEGSWLTVV.

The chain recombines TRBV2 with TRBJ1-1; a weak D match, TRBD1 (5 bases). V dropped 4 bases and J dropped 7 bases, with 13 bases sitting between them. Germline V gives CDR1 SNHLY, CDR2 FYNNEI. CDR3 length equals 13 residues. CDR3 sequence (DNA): TGTGCCAGCAGTGCCGACAGATCGCTTGAAGCTTTCTTT. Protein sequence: CASSADRSLEAFF.

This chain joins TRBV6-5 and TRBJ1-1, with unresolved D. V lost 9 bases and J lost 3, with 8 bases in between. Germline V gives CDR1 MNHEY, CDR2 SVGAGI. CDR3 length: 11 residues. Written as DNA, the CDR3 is TGTGCCAGTTGTCATGACACTGAAGCTTTCTTT. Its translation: CASCHDTEAFF.

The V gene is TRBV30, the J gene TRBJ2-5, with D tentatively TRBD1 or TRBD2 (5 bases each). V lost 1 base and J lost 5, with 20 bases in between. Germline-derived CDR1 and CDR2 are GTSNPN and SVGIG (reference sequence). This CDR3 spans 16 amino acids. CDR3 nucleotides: TGTGCCTGGAGTGCAGGGACGGGCCAGAGGGAGGAGACCCAGTACTTC. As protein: CAWSAGTGQREETQYF. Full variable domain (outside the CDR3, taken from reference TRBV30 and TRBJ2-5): SQTIHQWPATLVQPVGSPLSLECTVEGTSNPNLYWYRQAAGRGLQLLFYSVGIGQISSEVPQNLSASRPQDRQFILSSKKLLLSDSGFYLCAWSAGTGQREETQYFGPGTRLLVL.

This chain's CDR3 is CASSLAGLLYNEQFF. The CDR3, as DNA: TGTGCCAGCAGCTTAGCCGGACTTCTCTACAATGAGCAGTTCTTC. The J gene is TRBJ2-1, the V gene TRBV7-9; a possible D gene is TRBD2 (5 bases). Trimming cost V 0 bases and J 3 bases, with 9 bases left between them. Germline CDR1 is SEHNR and CDR2 is FQNEAQ (reference sequence). CDR3 length: 15 amino acids. Complete variable domain (other parts from reference TRBV7-9 and TRBJ2-1): DTGVSQNPRHKITKRGQNVTFRCDPISEHNRLYWYRQTLGQGPEFLTYFQNEAQLEKSRLLSDRFSAERPKGSFSTLEIQRTEQGDSAMYLCASSLAGLLYNEQFFGPGTRLTVL.

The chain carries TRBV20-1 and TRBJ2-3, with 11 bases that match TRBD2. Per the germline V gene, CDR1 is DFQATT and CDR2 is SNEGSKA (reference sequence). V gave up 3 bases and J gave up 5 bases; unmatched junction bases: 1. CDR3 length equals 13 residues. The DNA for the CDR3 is TGCAGTGCTAGTACTAGCGGGGGAGATACGCAGTATTTT. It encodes CSASTSGGDTQYF.

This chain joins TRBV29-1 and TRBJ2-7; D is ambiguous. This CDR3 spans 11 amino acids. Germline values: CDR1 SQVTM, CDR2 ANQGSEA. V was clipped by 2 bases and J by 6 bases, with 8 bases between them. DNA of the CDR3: TGCAGCGTTGAATTTTGGCGCGAGCAGTACTTC. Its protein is CSVEFWREQYF.

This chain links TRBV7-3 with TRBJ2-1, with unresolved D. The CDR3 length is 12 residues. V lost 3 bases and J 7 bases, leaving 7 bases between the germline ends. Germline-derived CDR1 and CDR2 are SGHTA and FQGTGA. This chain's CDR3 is CASSFNLNEQFF. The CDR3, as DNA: TGTGCCAGCAGCTTTAACTTGAATGAGCAGTTCTTC.

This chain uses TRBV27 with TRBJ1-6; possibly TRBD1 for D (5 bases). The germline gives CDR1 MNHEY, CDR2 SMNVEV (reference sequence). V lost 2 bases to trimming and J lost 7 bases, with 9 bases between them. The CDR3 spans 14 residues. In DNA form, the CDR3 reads TGTGCCAGCAGTTTACAGGGCCCAAATTCACCCCTCCACTTT. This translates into CASSLQGPNSPLHF.